This entry lists 20 T cell receptor beta chains sequenced from one sample in a study of a mutant IDH1 vaccine in newly diagnosed glioma. Method: immunoSEQ multiplex PCR; TCRdb's copy keeps in-frame clones and lacks some. Of about 94,000 clones listed, under 90% are singletons. Their specific antigens are unknown. Described time point: week 47, end of study. Every vaccination contained 300 ug of the mutant IDH1 20-mer peptide and was paired with topical imiquimod. Source: PBMCs, taken from a glioma patient whose treatment included an IDH1 peptide vaccine. The receptors shown here come from a woman aged 50 to 65 with glioma.

The sample holds a few counts of this clone. The rearrangement links TRBV7-6 to TRBJ1-5; no clear D gene. Trimming took off 3 bases at V and 6 bases at J, with 6 bases between the two ends. CDR1 SGHVS and CDR2 FNYEAQ come from the germline V gene. CDR3 size: 12 residues. CDR3 sequence (DNA): TGTGCCAGCAGCTTCGAGAGTCAGCCCCAGCATTTT. Its protein product is CASSFESQPQHF.

The chain has TRBV7-9 and TRBJ2-1; 10 bases agree with TRBD2. Trimming removed 5 bases from V and 5 bases from J; junction bases left unmatched: 6. Germline V gene lookup returns CDR1 SEHNR and CDR2 FQNEAQ (reference sequence). This CDR3 is 15 amino acids long. The CDR3 spells CASSTSGRADNEQFF. The CDR3 DNA is TGTGCCAGCAGCACCAGCGGGAGGGCGGACAATGAGCAGTTCTTC.

The rearrangement links TRBV9 to TRBJ2-7; 8 bases fit TRBD1. Trimming cost V 4 bases and J 3 bases; bases outside gene matches: 12. The CDR3 length is 16 residues. Germline CDR1 and CDR2: SGDLS and YYNGEE. CDR3 bases: TGTGCCAGCAGCCCGAACGTCCAGGGGGCGCGCTACGAGCAGTACTTC. Translation gives CASSPNVQGARYEQYF.

The chain is built from TRBV5-1 and TRBJ2-1; a weak D match, TRBD2 (6 bases). Trimming removed 4 bases at V and 5 bases at J, with 10 bases between. The CDR3 extends over 13 amino acids. CDR1 and CDR2 (germline): SGHRS, YFSETQ. CDR3 in amino acids: CASSIGGNNEQFF. CDR3 coding DNA: TGCGCCAGCAGCATCGGAGGGAACAATGAGCAGTTCTTC.

This clone was recorded once. V usage is TRBV9 and J usage is TRBJ1-1, with D possibly being TRBD1 (6 bases). CDR1 and CDR2 from the germline V gene are SGDLS and YYNGEE. The CDR3 loop spans 16 amino acids. Trimming took 3 bases from V and 6 from J, leaving 21 bases between them. As DNA, the CDR3 is TGTGCCAGCAGCGCTATAGACAGGCCCCGAAACGCTGAAGCTTTCTTT. The encoded protein is CASSAIDRPRNAEAFF.

This clone came up once. This CDR3 is also generated by other DNA sequences in the sample. This chain links TRBV7-2 with TRBJ2-7, with a weak D call TRBD2 (5 bases). This CDR3 comprises 14 residues. The V gene's germline CDR1 is SGHTA and CDR2 FQGNSA. V lost 1 base, J lost 3 bases, and 10 bases lay in between. The CDR3 DNA is TGTGCCAGCAGCTTAGGGAGGTTAGACTACGAGCAGTACTTC. This codes for CASSLGRLDYEQYF.

The chain joins TRBV6-5 to TRBJ1-5; the match to TRBD1 covers 9 bases. CDR3 length: 16 residues. Germline V CDR1 and CDR2: MNHEY, SVGAGI. Unmatched junction bases numbered 3, after V lost 0 bases and J lost 3 bases. CDR3 sequence reads: CASSYSGTGFNQPQHF. In DNA form, the CDR3 reads TGTGCCAGCAGTTACTCAGGGACAGGGTTCAATCAGCCCCAGCATTTT.

The chain employs TRBV7-8 and TRBJ1-2; D not certain. The V gene lost 2 bases and the J gene lost 4 bases, with 11 bases spanning the gap. Germline V gene lookup returns CDR1 SGHVS and CDR2 FQNEAQ. The length of the CDR3 is 14 residues. The CDR3 spells CASSLWVRRYGYTF. CDR3 bases: TGTGCCAGCAGCTTATGGGTCAGGCGCTATGGCTACACCTTC.

The CDR3 sequence is CASSLWTSGLDEQYF. The CDR3 DNA reads TGTGCCAGCAGTTTATGGACTAGCGGGCTGGACGAGCAGTACTTC. V and J are TRBV27 and TRBJ2-7; 11 bases fit TRBD2. This CDR3 comprises 15 residues. Germline V CDR1 and CDR2: MNHEY, SMNVEV (reference sequence). Losses at the gene ends were 1 base for V and 5 bases for J; bases not matched to a gene: 4.

The DNA of the CDR3 is TGCGCCAGCAGTGACACCGGGGATCAGCCCCAGCATTTT. Translation: CASSDTGDQPQHF. The chain recombines TRBV10-1 with TRBJ1-5; D is unresolved. V lost 3 bases to trimming and J lost 5 bases, with 8 bases between them. Germline lookup yields CDR1 WNHNN and CDR2 SYGVQD (reference sequence). This CDR3 has 13 amino acids.

This clone has a handful of counts. This chain joins TRBV6-1 and TRBJ2-7, with TRBD1 as a possible D gene (5 bases). The CDR3 has 12 residues. V was trimmed by 2 bases and J by 7 bases, leaving 9 bases between them. CDR1 MNHNS and CDR2 SASEGT come from the germline V gene. CDR3 protein: CASSEPGLEQYF. DNA of the CDR3: TGTGCCAGCAGTGAACCAGGGCTAGAGCAGTACTTC.

The chain has TRBV7-9 and TRBJ1-1, with D possibly being TRBD1 (6 bases). The CDR3 totals 15 residues. Germline V lookup: CDR1 SEHNR, CDR2 FQNEAQ (reference sequence). The ends were cut back, 5 bases at V and 4 bases at J, with 17 bases in the middle. For the CDR3, the DNA is TGTGCCAGCAGCACCAAAGGCGGGGGCCCCACTGAAGCTTTCTTT. Translating gives CASSTKGGGPTEAFF.

V and J are TRBV5-1 and TRBJ2-5, with a weak D call TRBD1 (6 bases). Germline assignment: CDR1 SGHRS and CDR2 YFSETQ. V dropped 4 bases and J dropped 1 base, with 11 bases sitting between them. The CDR3 consists of 14 residues. The CDR3 region has the DNA TGCGCCAGCAGCGTAGGACAGCTCCAAGAGACCCAGTACTTC. This encodes CASSVGQLQETQYF.

Concerning this clone: Other DNA sequences from this sample encode an identical CDR3 as well. The chain combines TRBV18 with TRBJ1-1, with a weak D call TRBD1 (5 bases). Trimming removed 2 bases from V and 4 bases from J, with 8 bases in between. The CDR3 covers 13 residues. Germline assignment: CDR1 KGHSH and CDR2 LQKENI. CDR3 DNA sequence: TGTGCCAGCTCACCAGAGGGGTTCACTGAAGCTTTCTTT. Protein sequence: CASSPEGFTEAFF.

This clone was seen just once. The chain recombines TRBV19 with TRBJ2-7; 13 nucleotides match TRBD2. Germline V gene lookup returns CDR1 LNHDA and CDR2 SQIVND (reference sequence). V gave up 10 bases and J gave up 6 bases; unmatched junction bases: 9. This CDR3 has 14 amino acids. Here the CDR3 DNA reads TGTGCCACCAGTACTAGCGGGAGGGGAAGCGAGCAGTACTTC. This codes for CATSTSGRGSEQYF.

The chain couples TRBV7-6 to TRBJ1-2; 9 nucleotides match TRBD1. Germline CDR1 and CDR2: SGHVS and FNYEAQ. With 0 bases clipped from V and 2 bases from J, the junction kept 7 bases outside the gene matches. The CDR3 sequence is 17 residues long. The CDR3 coding sequence is TGTGCCAGCAGCTTAGCGGAGGACAGGGGCCTCAACTATGGCTACACCTTC. It translates to CASSLAEDRGLNYGYTF.

The chain employs TRBV6-6 and TRBJ2-1, with D unresolved. The germline V and J ends were trimmed by 6 bases and 4 bases, with 4 bases remaining between them. Germline V CDR1 and CDR2: MNHNY, SVGAGI (reference sequence). CDR3 length: 11 residues. In DNA form, the CDR3 reads TGTGCCAGCAGACTTTACAATGAGCAGTTCTTC. Translating gives CASRLYNEQFF.

The chain carries TRBV28 and TRBJ1-1, with TRBD1 as a possible D gene (5 bases). V lost 3 bases and J lost 1, with 12 bases in between. CDR3 length: 15 amino acids. Per the germline V gene, CDR1 is MDHEN and CDR2 is SYDVKM. The CDR3 coding sequence is TGTGCCAGCAGTTTCCCCGGGACGTGGAACACTGAAGCTTTCTTT. Translated, it gives CASSFPGTWNTEAFF.

The V call is TRBV28, the J call TRBJ1-2, with 9 bases identical to TRBD1. CDR1 and CDR2 (germline): MDHEN, SYDVKM. This CDR3 spans 15 amino acids. V shed 5 bases, J shed 5 bases, and the junction held 9 bases outside the gene matches. The CDR3 bases are TGTGCCAGCAGTGCTCAGGACAGGGGACTTTATGGCTACACCTTC. The encoded protein is CASSAQDRGLYGYTF.

This chain connects TRBV7-9 to TRBJ2-2; 7 bases agree with TRBD1. The CDR3 contains 15 residues. The J segment lost 6 bases and the V segment lost 5 bases, leaving 9 bases of the junction unmatched. Per germline, CDR1 SEHNR and CDR2 FQNEAQ (reference sequence). The CDR3 DNA follows: TGTGCCAGCAGCGATGACAGGGTTTCTCCCGGGGAGCTGTTTTTT. Translating it yields CASSDDRVSPGELFF.